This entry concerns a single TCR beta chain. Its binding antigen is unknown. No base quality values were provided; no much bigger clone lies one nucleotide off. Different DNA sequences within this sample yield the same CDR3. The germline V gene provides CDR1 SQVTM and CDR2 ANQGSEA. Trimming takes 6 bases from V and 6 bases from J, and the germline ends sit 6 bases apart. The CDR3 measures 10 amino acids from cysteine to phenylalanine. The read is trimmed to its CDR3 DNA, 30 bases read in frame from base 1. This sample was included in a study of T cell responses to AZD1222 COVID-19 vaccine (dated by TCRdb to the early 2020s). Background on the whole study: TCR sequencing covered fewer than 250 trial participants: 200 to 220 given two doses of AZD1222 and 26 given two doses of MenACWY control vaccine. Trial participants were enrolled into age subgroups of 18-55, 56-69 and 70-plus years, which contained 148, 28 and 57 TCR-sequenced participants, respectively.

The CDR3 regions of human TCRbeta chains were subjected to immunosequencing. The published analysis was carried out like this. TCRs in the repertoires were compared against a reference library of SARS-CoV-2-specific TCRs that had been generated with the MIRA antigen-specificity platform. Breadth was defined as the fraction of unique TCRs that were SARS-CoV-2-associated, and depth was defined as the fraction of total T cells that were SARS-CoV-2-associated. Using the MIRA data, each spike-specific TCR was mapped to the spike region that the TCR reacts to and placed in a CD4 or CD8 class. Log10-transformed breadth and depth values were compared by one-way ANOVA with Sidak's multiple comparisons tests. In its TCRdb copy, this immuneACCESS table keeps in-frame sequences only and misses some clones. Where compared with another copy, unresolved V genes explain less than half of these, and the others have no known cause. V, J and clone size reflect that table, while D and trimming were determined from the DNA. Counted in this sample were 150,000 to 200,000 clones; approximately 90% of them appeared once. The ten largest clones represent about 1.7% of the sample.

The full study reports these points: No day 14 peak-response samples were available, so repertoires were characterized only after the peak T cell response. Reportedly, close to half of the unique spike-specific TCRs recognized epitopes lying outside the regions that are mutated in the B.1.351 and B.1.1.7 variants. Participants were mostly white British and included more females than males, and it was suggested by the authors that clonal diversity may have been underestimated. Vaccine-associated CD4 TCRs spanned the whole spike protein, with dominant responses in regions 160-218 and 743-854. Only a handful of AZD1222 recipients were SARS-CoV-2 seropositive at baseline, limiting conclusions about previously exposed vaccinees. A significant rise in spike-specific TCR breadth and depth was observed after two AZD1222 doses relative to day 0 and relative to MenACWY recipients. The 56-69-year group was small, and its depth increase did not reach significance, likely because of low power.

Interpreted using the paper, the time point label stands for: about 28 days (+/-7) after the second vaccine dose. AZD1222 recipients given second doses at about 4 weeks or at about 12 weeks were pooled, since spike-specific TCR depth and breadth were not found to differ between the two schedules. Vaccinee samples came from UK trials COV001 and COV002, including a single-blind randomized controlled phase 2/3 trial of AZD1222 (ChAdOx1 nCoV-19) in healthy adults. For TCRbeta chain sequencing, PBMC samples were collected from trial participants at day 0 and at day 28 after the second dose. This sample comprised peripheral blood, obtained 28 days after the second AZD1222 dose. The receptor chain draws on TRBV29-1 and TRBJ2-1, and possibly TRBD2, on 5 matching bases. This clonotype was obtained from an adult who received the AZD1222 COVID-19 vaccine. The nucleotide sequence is TGCAGCGTCCGGGGCAATGAGCAGTTCTTC. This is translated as CSVRGNEQFF.